The 16 T cell receptor beta chains listed next were all sequenced from one sample in a study of tumor and adjacent non-tumor tissue in lung cancer. Three rounds of nested PCR, following a modified ARM-PCR protocol, produced the TCRbeta library. Each CDR3 protein gets one entry after TCRdb re-called the multiplex PCR reads with MiXCR. The table lists about 77,000 distinct CDR3 sequences, just over 75% of them singletons. RNA was extracted from bulk tissue without any cell sorting. Distant lung tissue was collected more than 3 cm away from the tumor edge. The source material was distant non-tumor lung tissue. These receptors originate from a man aged 65 to 85 with non-small cell lung cancer.

About this clonotype itself: As the CDR3 is not closed by the conserved phenylalanine or tryptophan, this likely results from a read error. The rearrangement joins TRBV6-6 to TRBJ2-7, with TRBD1 identical over 7 bases. The CDR3 extends over 13 amino acids. With 9 bases clipped from V and 2 bases from J, the junction kept 7 bases outside the gene matches. The germline gives CDR1 MNHNY, CDR2 SVGAGI (reference sequence). The CDR3 DNA reads as TGTGCCAGTCGACAGGGACCAGCCTACGAGCAGTACTCC. It translates to CASRQGPAYEQYS.

Of note for this clonotype: Germline is not matched at one junction end, which may reflect a read error. The V gene is TRBV6-5, the J gene TRBJ1-2, with TRBD1 matching over 8 bases. Germline V gene data show CDR1 as MNHEY and CDR2 as SVGAGI. This CDR3 spans 16 amino acids. CDR3 loop: CANSYSGTGQLSGYTF. CDR3 nucleotides: TGTGCCAACAGTTATTCCGGGACAGGACAGCTGAGTGGCTACACCTTC.

The chain employs TRBV15 and TRBJ1-1; D gene uncertain. The CDR3 has 14 amino acids. Trimming removed 0 bases at V and 1 base at J, with 6 bases between. Germline V gene lookup returns CDR1 LNHNV and CDR2 YYDKDF (reference sequence). The CDR3 DNA reads as TGTGCCACCAGCAGAGATCGACAGAACACTGAAGCTTTCTTT. It codes for CATSRDRQNTEAFF.

There are a few counts of this clonotype. V is TRBV7-8 and J is TRBJ1-1, with 7 bases matching TRBD1. With V trimmed by 5 bases and J by 9 bases, 9 bases remained unmatched. Germline lookup yields CDR1 SGHVS and CDR2 FQNEAQ. The CDR3 totals 13 residues. The CDR3 sequence is CASSETGSLQAFF. The CDR3, as DNA: TGTGCCAGCAGCGAGACAGGGAGCCTCCAAGCTTTCTTT.

A word on this clonotype: Without the conserved terminal phenylalanine or tryptophan, this CDR3 likely stems from a read error. The DNA is left out, because the CDR3 cannot be placed on it with certainty; the CDR3 is given as TCRdb lists it. This rearrangement joins TRBV5-4 to TRBJ2-7; whether TRBD1, the table's D call, matches the DNA was not checked. In germline, CDR1 is SGHNT, CDR2 YYREEE (reference sequence). Ends included, the CDR3 has 14 residues. CDR3 residues: CASSLGQGGYERYS.

The J gene is TRBJ2-5, the V gene TRBV5-1; a possible D gene is TRBD1 (6 bases). Germline V gene lookup returns CDR1 SGHRS and CDR2 YFSETQ. Trimming cost V 1 base and J 1 base, with 8 bases left between them. This CDR3 is 14 amino acids long. CDR3 coding DNA: TGCGCCAGCAGCTTGTCAGGGGCCCAAGAGACCCAGTACTTC. Protein: CASSLSGAQETQYF. The full variable domain, completed using reference TRBV5-1 and TRBJ2-5, is KAGVTQTPRYLIKTRGQQVTLSCSPISGHRSVSWYQQTPGQGLQFLFEYFSETQRNKGNFPGRFSGRQFSNSRSEMNVSTLELGDSALYLCASSLSGAQETQYFGPGTRLLVL.

This clonotype was detected once. The germline gene is not matched at one end of the junction; a read error may be the cause. The chain uses TRBV4-3 and TRBJ2-3, with 9 bases aligning to TRBD2. The CDR3 runs to 17 residues. Germline V CDR1 and CDR2: LGHNA, YSLEER. CDR3 residues: CASSQDGPSGTTDTQYF. CDR3 sequence (DNA): TGCGCCAGCAGCCAAGATGGGCCTAGCGGGACCACAGATACGCAATATTTT.

To note about this clonotype: One junction end disagrees with the germline gene, perhaps due to a read error. The CDR3, as DNA: TGTGCCAGCCGCTTAGAGAATCGGGCGAGGACTGAAGCTTTCTTT. It encodes CASRLENRARTEAFF. This chain links TRBV11-1 with TRBJ1-1; D gene uncertain. Germline CDR1 is SGHAT and CDR2 is FQDESV (reference sequence). The CDR3 runs to 15 residues.

To note about this clonotype: The junction departs from germline at one end; a sequencing error may be responsible. V usage is TRBV29-1 and J usage is TRBJ2-5; D call uncertain. The CDR3 extends over 13 amino acids. Looked up from germline, CDR1 is SQVTM and CDR2 is ANQGSEA. CDR3 sequence reads: CNVADKFQETQYF. As DNA, the CDR3 is TGCAACGTAGCCGACAAGTTCCAAGAGACACAGTACTTC.

This clonotype was seen only once. This clone may be a read error of a much larger clone one base away. The V and J genes are TRBV28 and TRBJ2-7; D ambiguous. This CDR3 has 12 amino acids. In germline, CDR1 is MDHEN, CDR2 SYDVKM. In DNA form, the CDR3 reads TGTGCCAGCAGTTTCAGCTCCGACGAGCAGTACTTC. It translates to CASSFSSDEQYF. Complete variable domain (other parts from reference TRBV28 and TRBJ2-7): DVKVTQSSRYLVKRTGEKVFLECVQDMDHENMFWYRQDPGLGLRLIYFSYDVKMKEKGDIPEGYSVSREKKERFSLILESASTNQTSMYLCASSFSSDEQYFGPGTRLTVT.

V usage is TRBV28 and J usage is TRBJ2-7; D gene uncertain. The germline V gene has CDR1 MDHEN and CDR2 SYDVKM. The CDR3 runs to 15 residues. Trimming removed 7 bases at V and 4 bases at J, with 20 bases between. The CDR3 here is CASTSRRTKGYEQYF. The CDR3 DNA reads as TGTGCCAGCACTTCCCGGCGGACCAAGGGTTACGAGCAGTACTTC.

This rearrangement joins TRBV12-3 or TRBV12-4 to TRBJ1-3; D gene ambiguous. This CDR3 is built from 15 residues. The V and J ends lost 6 bases and 5 bases respectively, with 17 bases between them. The CDR3 DNA reads TGTGCCAGCAGATCCAATACAGAGATCAGAAACACCATATATTTT. Translation gives CASRSNTEIRNTIYF.

The chain uses TRBV6-2 or TRBV6-3 and TRBJ2-3; 9 bases align to TRBD2. With 7 bases clipped from V and 4 bases from J, the junction kept 18 bases outside the gene matches. The CDR3 sequence is 18 residues long. Germline assignment: CDR1 MNHEY and CDR2 SVGEGT. This CDR3 reads CASNPMILAGLGADTQYF. The DNA of the CDR3 is TGTGCCAGCAATCCGATGATACTAGCGGGTTTAGGGGCAGATACGCAGTATTTT.

V gene TRBV4-1 combines with J gene TRBJ2-7; 9 nucleotides match TRBD2. CDR1 and CDR2 from the germline V gene are MGHRA and YSYEKL. J lost 7 bases, V lost 5 bases, and 15 bases had no gene match. This CDR3 spans 16 amino acids. The CDR3 coding sequence is TGCGCCAGCAGCAGGACAATAGCGGGAGAGGGGGATGAGCAGTACTTC. Residues: CASSRTIAGEGDEQYF.

Remarks on this clonotype: The germline gene is not matched at one end of the junction; a read error may be the cause. This sequence joins TRBV6-5 and TRBJ2-1; possibly TRBD1 for D (6 bases). The better agreement between TRBJ2-7 and the DNA end casts doubt on the J call. The CDR3 has 15 residues. CDR1 and CDR2 (germline): MNHEY, SVGAGI. DNA for the CDR3: TGTGCCGGCAGGGGACGGCTGAACTCCTACAATGAGCAGTACTTC. This gives the protein CAGRGRLNSYNEQYF.

By share, this clonotype counts as medium-sized. This chain connects TRBV29-1 to TRBJ2-3, with D perhaps TRBD1 (5 bases). The germline gives CDR1 SQVTM, CDR2 ANQGSEA. The CDR3 contains 14 residues. V was shortened by 4 bases and J by 6 bases, with 17 bases between the two germline ends. CDR3 residues: CSVGRQASGDTQYF. CDR3 sequence (DNA): TGCAGCGTTGGGCGACAAGCTTCAGGGGATACGCAGTATTTT.